This T cell receptor beta chain was sequenced in a study of cytomegalovirus exposure and HLA in healthy donors (dated by TCRdb to 2016 to 2017). Regarding the study in general: According to a later analysis, one platform produced both the roughly 110 validation repertoires and the approximately 660 repertoires of the first cohort. The study was designed to test whether signatures of past pathogen exposure could be identified by cataloging public T cell receptors. Along with the roughly 670-subject first cohort, a separate validation cohort of over a hundred different subjects was used. To predict cytomegalovirus infection status, the study brought together high-throughput TCR immunosequencing, statistical association of individual TCRs with disease status, and machine learning. What the research found in general, with its limitations: A few of the identified cytomegalovirus-associated TCR beta chains were confirmed in vitro to be specific for cytomegalovirus antigens. The study listed around 160 TCR beta chains as associated with cytomegalovirus. The authors suggested that the approach could potentially be generalized to other disease states and immunological phenotypes. A later analysis lacked HLA typing for the validation cohort, so it scored co-occurrence in that cohort across all 110 or so repertoires. Of the cluster scores, 85% to 95% were above 0 in a later analysis, which found that TCRs clustered in the first cohort also tended to co-occur in the 120 or so validation repertoires. While some public TCRs were present in many individuals, most TCR sequences turned up only very rarely across donors. In both the original and validation cohorts, the classifier was reported to diagnose cytomegalovirus status with high specificity and sensitivity.

Library preparation was by the immunoSEQ multiplex PCR assay. Turning to the authors' computational methods: A statistical classification framework was developed to diagnose cytomegalovirus status using the catalog of TCR beta chain sequences. TCRdb carries this immuneACCESS record with in-frame sequences only. Its versions omit some clonotypes, under half of them owing to an unresolved V gene in the studies checked, with the rest unexplained. The V and J calls and clone size were taken over from that table, and D and trimming were inferred from the DNA. The sample records over 200,000 clones, around 86% of which are singletons. The top ten hold approximately 2% of the sample. On this clone: The clone's antigen remains unknown. No base quality values were provided; no much bigger clone lies one nucleotide off.

Separate from the roughly 650-subject first cohort, the validation cohort of roughly 130 subjects was the group to which the donors belonged. V trim: 7 bases; J trim: 5 bases; unmatched bases: 11. The CDR3 starts with the cysteine, ends with the phenylalanine, and has 16 residues. Only CDR3 DNA is held: 48 bases, read in frame from base 1. The germline V gene provides CDR1 SGHVS and CDR2 FQNEAQ. This receptor was taken from a woman aged 18-29 years in good health and CMV-seropositive. The specimen sequenced was PBMCs. The rearrangement joined TRBV7-8 to TRBJ2-1; 10 central nucleotides agree with TRBD2. For the CDR3, the sequence is CASTSRRLAGDNEQFF. The DNA sequence is given as TGTGCCAGCACCTCCAGGAGGCTAGCGGGGGACAATGAGCAGTTCTTC. The full variable domain, with segments outside the CDR3 supplied by the reference TRBV7-8 and TRBJ2-1 proteins, appears as GAGVSQSPRYKVAKRGQDVALRCDPISGHVSLFWYQQALGQGPEFLTYFQNEAQLDKSGLPSDRFFAERPEGSVSTLKIQRTQQEDSAVYLCASTSRRLAGDNEQFFGPGTRLTVL.